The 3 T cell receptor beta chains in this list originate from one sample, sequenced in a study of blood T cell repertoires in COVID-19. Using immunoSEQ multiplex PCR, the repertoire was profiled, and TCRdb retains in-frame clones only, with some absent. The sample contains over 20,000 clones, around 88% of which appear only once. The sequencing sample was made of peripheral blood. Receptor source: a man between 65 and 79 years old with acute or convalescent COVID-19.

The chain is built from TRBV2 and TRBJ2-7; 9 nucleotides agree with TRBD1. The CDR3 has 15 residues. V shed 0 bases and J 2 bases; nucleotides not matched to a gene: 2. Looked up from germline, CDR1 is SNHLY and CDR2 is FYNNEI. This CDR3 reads CASSEAGQGAYEQYF. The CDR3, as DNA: TGTGCCAGCAGTGAAGCGGGACAGGGTGCCTACGAGCAGTACTTC.

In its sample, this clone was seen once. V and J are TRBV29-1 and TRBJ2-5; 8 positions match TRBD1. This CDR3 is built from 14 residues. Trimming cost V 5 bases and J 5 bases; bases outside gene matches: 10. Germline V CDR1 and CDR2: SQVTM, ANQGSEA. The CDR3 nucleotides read TGCAGCGTTTCCGGACAGGGTGGAGTGGAGACCCAGTACTTC. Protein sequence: CSVSGQGGVETQYF.

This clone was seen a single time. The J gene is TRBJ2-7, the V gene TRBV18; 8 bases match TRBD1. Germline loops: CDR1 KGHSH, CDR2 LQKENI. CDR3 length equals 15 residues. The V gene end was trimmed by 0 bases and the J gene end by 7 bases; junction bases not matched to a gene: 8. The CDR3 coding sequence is TGTGCCAGCTCACCACCGGGACAGGAAACAGGGGAGCAGTACTTC. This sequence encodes CASSPPGQETGEQYF.